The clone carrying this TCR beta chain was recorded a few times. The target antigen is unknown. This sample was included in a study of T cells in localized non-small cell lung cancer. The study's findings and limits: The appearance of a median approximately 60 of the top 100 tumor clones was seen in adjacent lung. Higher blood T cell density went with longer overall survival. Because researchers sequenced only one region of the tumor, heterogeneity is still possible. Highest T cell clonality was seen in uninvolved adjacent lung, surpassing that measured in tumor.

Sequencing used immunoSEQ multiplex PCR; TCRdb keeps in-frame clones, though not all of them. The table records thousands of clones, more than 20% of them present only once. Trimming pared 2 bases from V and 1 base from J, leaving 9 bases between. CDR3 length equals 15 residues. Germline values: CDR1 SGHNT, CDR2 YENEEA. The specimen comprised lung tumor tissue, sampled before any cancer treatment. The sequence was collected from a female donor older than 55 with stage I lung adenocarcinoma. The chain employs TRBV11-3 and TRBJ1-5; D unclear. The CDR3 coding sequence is TGTGCCAGCAGCTTATACAGCGGGAGCAATCAGCCCCAGCATTTT. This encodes CASSLYSGSNQPQHF.